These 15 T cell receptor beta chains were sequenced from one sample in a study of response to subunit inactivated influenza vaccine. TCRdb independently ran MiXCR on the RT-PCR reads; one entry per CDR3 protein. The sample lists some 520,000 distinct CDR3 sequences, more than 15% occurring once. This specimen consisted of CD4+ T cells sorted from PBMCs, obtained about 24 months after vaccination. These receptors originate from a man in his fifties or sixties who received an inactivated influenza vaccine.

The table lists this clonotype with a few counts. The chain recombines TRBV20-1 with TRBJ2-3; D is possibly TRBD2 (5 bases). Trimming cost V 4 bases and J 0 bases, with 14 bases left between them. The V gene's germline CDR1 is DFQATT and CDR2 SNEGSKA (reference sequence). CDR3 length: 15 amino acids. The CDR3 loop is CSATRDRGSTDTQYF. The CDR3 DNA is TGCAGTGCTACCCGAGATCGGGGAAGCACAGATACGCAGTATTTT.

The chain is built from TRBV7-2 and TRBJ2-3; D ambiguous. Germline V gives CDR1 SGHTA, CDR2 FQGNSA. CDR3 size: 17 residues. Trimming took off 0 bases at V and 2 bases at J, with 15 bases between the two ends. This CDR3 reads CASSLAVARPPTDTQYF. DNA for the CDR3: TGTGCCAGCAGCTTAGCGGTAGCCCGACCACCCACAGATACGCAGTATTTT.

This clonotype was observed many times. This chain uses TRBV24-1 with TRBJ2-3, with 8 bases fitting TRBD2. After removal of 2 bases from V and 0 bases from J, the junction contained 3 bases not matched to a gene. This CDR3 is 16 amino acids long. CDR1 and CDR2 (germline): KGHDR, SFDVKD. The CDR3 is CATSDSGTRSTDTQYF. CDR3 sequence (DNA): TGTGCCACCAGTGATTCCGGGACTAGGAGCACAGATACGCAGTATTTT.

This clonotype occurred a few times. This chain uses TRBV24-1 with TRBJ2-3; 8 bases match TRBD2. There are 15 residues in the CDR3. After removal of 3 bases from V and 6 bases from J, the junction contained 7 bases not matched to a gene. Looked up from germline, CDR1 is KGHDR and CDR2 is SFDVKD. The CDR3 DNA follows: TGTGCCACCAGTGATACTAGCGGAGGGGCGGATACGCAGTATTTT. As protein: CATSDTSGGADTQYF.

CDR3 in amino acids: CALRLATGNEQFF. The DNA of the CDR3 is TGTGCCCTAAGGCTAGCGACTGGGAATGAGCAGTTCTTC. The chain carries TRBV12-3 or TRBV12-4 and TRBJ2-1; D may be TRBD2 (6 bases). CDR3 length equals 13 residues. V lost 11 bases, J lost 7 bases, and 18 bases lay in between.

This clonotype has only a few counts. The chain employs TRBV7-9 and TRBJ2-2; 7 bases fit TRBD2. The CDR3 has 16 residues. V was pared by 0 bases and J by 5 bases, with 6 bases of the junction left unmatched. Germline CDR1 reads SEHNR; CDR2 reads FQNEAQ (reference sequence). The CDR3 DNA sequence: TGTGCCAGCAGCTTAGCGGGTAGCGGGCGTACCGGGGAGCTGTTTTTT. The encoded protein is CASSLAGSGRTGELFF.

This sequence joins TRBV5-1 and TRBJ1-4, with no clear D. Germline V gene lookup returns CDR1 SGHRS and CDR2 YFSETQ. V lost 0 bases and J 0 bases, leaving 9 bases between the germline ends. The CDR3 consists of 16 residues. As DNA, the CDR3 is TGCGCCAGCAGCTTGGGGGATCAGGCAACTAATGAAAAACTGTTTTTT. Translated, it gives CASSLGDQATNEKLFF. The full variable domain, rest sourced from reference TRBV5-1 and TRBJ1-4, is KAGVTQTPRYLIKTRGQQVTLSCSPISGHRSVSWYQQTPGQGLQFLFEYFSETQRNKGNFPGRFSGRQFSNSRSEMNVSTLELGDSALYLCASSLGDQATNEKLFFGSGTQLSVL.

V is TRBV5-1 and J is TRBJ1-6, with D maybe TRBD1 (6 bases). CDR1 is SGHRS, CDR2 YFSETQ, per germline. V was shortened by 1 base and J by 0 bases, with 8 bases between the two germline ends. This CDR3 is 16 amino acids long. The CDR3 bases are TGCGCCAGCAGCTTGAACAGGGTCTCCTATAATTCACCCCTCCACTTT. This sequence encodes CASSLNRVSYNSPLHF.

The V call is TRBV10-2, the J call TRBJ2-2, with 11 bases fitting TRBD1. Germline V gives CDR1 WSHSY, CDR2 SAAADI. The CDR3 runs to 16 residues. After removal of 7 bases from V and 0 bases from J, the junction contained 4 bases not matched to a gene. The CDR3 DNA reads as TGCGCCAGCAATGGACAGGGGGCCTCGAACACCGGGGAGCTGTTTTTT. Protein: CASNGQGASNTGELFF.

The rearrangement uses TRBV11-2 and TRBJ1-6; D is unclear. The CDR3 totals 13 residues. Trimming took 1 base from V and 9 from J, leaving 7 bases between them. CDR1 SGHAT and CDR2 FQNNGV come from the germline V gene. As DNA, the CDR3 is TGTGCCAGCAGCTTAGTAGACACTTCACCCCTCCACTTT. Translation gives CASSLVDTSPLHF.

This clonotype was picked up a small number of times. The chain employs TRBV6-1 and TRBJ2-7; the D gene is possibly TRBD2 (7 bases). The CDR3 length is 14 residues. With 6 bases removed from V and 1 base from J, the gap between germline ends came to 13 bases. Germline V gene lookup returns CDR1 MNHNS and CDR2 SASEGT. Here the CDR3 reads CASRRGEGSYEQYF. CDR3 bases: TGTGCCAGCAGGAGGGGGGAGGGTTCCTACGAGCAGTACTTC.

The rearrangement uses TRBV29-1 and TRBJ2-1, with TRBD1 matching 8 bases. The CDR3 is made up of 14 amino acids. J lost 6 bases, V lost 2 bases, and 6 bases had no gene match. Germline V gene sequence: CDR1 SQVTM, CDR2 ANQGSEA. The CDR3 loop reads CSVEPRDRINEQFF. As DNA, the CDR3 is TGCAGCGTTGAACCCCGGGACAGGATCAATGAGCAGTTCTTC.

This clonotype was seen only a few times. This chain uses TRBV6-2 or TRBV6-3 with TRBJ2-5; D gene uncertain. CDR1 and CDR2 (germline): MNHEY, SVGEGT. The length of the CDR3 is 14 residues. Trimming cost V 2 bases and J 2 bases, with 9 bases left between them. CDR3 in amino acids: CASSYNLGQETQYF. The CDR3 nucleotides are TGTGCCAGCAGTTACAACTTAGGACAAGAGACCCAGTACTTC.

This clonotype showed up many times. The CDR3 sequence is CASSSRTDAYEQYF. The CDR3 nucleotides are TGCGCCAGCAGCTCGAGGACAGATGCCTACGAGCAGTACTTC. The V gene is TRBV5-1, the J gene TRBJ2-7; D is possibly TRBD1 (6 bases). The CDR3 runs 14 residues. CDR1 SGHRS and CDR2 YFSETQ come from the germline V gene. V was clipped by 3 bases and J by 2 bases, with 12 bases between them.

CDR3 coding DNA: TGTGCCAGCAGCGTAGATGGCTCCTATAATTCACCCCTCCACTTT. Amino acids: CASSVDGSYNSPLHF. The chain has TRBV9 and TRBJ1-6, with D unclear. This CDR3 spans 15 amino acids. Trimming cost V 0 bases and J 0 bases, with 4 bases left between them. CDR1 SGDLS and CDR2 YYNGEE come from the germline V gene.